This T cell receptor (beta chain) was sequenced for a study of cytomegalovirus exposure and HLA in healthy donors. The study's findings and limits: TCR sequences were mostly rare, though some public TCRs occurred in many donors. As confirmed in vitro, three CMV-associated chains were specific for CMV antigens.

The approximately 120-subject validation cohort, separate from the approximately 670-subject first cohort, included the donors. The protocol was immunoSEQ multiplex PCR, while the TCRdb copy is restricted to in-frame clones and leaves out a portion. This repertoire shows about 110,000 clones, more than 75% found once; its top ten account for roughly 1.4%. Details on this clone: The target antigen is unknown.

This CDR3 has 16 residues. Losses at the gene ends were 4 bases for V and 4 bases for J; bases not matched to a gene: 5. Germline CDR1 LGHNA, CDR2 YNFKEQ. This sequence originates from a woman in her 30s in good health and CMV-seropositive. The sequencing input was PBMCs. The chain uses TRBV4-2 and TRBJ1-4; 11 bases are shared with TRBD1. The CDR3 reads CASSPYGTGGNEKLFF. CDR3 bases: TGTGCCAGCAGCCCGTACGGGACAGGGGGTAATGAAAAACTGTTTTTT.